This is a list of T cell receptor beta chains from one sample in a study of shared clonotypes between healthy human individuals. The assay was immunoSEQ multiplex PCR, and TCRdb's table has in-frame clones only and misses some. The sample holds approximately 1.5 million clones, about 98% seen once. Sequenced input: naive CD4+ T cells sorted from blood. The origin of the receptors is a man younger than 40 in good health. Each CDR3 is given with its conserved first and last residue. The D gene is left open where the match is weak. Size tells how often a clone was seen (once, few, many) or the class of an expanded clone, and some rows leave it out.

j_call	clone_size	v_call	d_call	cdr3_nt	cdr3_aa
TRBJ1-2	-	TRBV5-4	-	TGTGCCAGCAGCTCTCGGCACCTGAACTATGGCTACACCTTC	CASSSRHLNYGYTF
TRBJ2-7	-	TRBV7-9	TRBD2	TGTGCCAGCAGCTCGGCGACTAGCGGGAGTATCAACGAGCAGTACTTC	CASSSATSGSINEQYF
TRBJ2-1	-	TRBV18	TRBD1	TGTGCCAGCTCACCAAGGACAGGGTCTAATGAAGTGAATGAGCAGTTCTTC	CASSPRTGSNEVNEQFF
TRBJ1-1	once	TRBV29-1	TRBD1	TGCAGCGTTGAAGAACAGGGGACTGAAGCTTTCTTT	CSVEEQGTEAFF
TRBJ2-3	-	TRBV6-1	-	TGTGCCAGCGGGTATAGGAGCACAGATACGCAGTATTTT	CASGYRSTDTQYF
TRBJ1-1	-	TRBV5-1	-	TGCGCCAGCAGCTTGATTTCAGGGTTGAACACTGAAGCTTTCTTT	CASSLISGLNTEAFF
TRBJ2-7	-	TRBV10-3	-	TGTGCCATCAGTGAGTTCAGGGACGGTAGCGAGCAGTACTTC	CAISEFRDGSEQYF
TRBJ2-3	-	TRBV19	TRBD2	TGTGCCAGTAGTATCCTAAGCGGGAGTCCCGCAGATACGCAGTATTTT	CASSILSGSPADTQYF
TRBJ1-2	-	TRBV20-1	TRBD1	TGCAGTGCTTCGGGACAGCGGGGCTACACCTTC	CSASGQRGYTF
TRBJ2-5	-	TRBV4-1	-	TGCGCCAGCAGCCAAGATTGGGGGTCCCAAGAGACCCAGTACTTC	CASSQDWGSQETQYF
TRBJ2-2	once	TRBV5-1	-	TGCGCCAGCAGCTTGGTTGAAGGGGGGACTAACACCGGGGAGCTGTTTTTT	CASSLVEGGTNTGELFF
TRBJ2-1	-	TRBV11-2	-	TGTGCCAGCAGCTTAGGTGGATACAATGAGCAGTTCTTC	CASSLGGYNEQFF
TRBJ2-1	-	TRBV9	-	TGTGCCAGCAGCCCCCTAATCGGACAAGCGGGCTACAATGAGCAGTTCTTC	CASSPLIGQAGYNEQFF
TRBJ1-5	-	TRBV28	TRBD1	TGTGCCAGCAGTTTAACAGGGGCAAGTCAGCCCCAGCATTTT	CASSLTGASQPQHF
TRBJ2-2	-	TRBV7-9	-	TGTGCCAGCAGCTTAGGGCGCGGGGCCGGGGAGCTGTTTTTT	CASSLGRGAGELFF
TRBJ2-3	once	TRBV5-1	-	TGCGCCAGCAGCTTGGAGGAGGGGAGGACAGATACGCAGTATTTT	CASSLEEGRTDTQYF
TRBJ2-7	-	TRBV28	-	TGTGCCAGCAGCCTTCCGTGGCCCGAATCCTACGAGCAGTACTTC	CASSLPWPESYEQYF
TRBJ2-7	-	TRBV5-1	-	TGCGCCAGCAGCTTCTCCAGAGAGAATTACGAGCAGTACTTC	CASSFSRENYEQYF
TRBJ2-7	-	TRBV5-4	-	TGTGCCAGCAGCTTGGTCGGCAGGGGAGGGTACGAGCAGTACTTC	CASSLVGRGGYEQYF
TRBJ2-7	-	TRBV18	TRBD1	TGTGCCAGCTCACGTGTACGGGACAGTACCTACGAGCAGTACTTC	CASSRVRDSTYEQYF
TRBJ1-3	-	TRBV28	-	TGTGCCAGCAGTGGAAGAAACACCATATATTTT	CASSGRNTIYF
TRBJ2-5	-	TRBV10-3	TRBD2	TGTGCCATCAGTGTAGCGGGACTGGAGACCCAGTACTTC	CAISVAGLETQYF